The subject of this entry is one TCR beta chain. Its antigen is unknown. The record originates from a study of tumour-infiltrating T cells in Burkitt lymphoma. Study overall: Overall and progression-free survival were predicted by productive clonality.

TCRdb's copy holds only in-frame clones and misses some; the assay was immunoSEQ multiplex PCR. Here the sample spans about 180 clones, 32% being singletons. The CDR3 has 12 residues. Germline V gene data show CDR1 as MNHNS and CDR2 as SASEGT. With V trimmed by 4 bases and J by 11 bases, 7 bases remained unmatched. The study's findings and limits: Public clonotypes, several, appeared across numerous Burkitt lymphoma patients.

The clonotype comes from a human donor with Burkitt lymphoma. This chain connects TRBV6-1 to TRBJ1-1; 7 bases align to TRBD1. Input material: tumor tissue. CDR3 protein: CASSVEEGGAFF. The CDR3 DNA is TGTGCCAGCAGTGTCGAGGAAGGGGGCGCTTTCTTT.